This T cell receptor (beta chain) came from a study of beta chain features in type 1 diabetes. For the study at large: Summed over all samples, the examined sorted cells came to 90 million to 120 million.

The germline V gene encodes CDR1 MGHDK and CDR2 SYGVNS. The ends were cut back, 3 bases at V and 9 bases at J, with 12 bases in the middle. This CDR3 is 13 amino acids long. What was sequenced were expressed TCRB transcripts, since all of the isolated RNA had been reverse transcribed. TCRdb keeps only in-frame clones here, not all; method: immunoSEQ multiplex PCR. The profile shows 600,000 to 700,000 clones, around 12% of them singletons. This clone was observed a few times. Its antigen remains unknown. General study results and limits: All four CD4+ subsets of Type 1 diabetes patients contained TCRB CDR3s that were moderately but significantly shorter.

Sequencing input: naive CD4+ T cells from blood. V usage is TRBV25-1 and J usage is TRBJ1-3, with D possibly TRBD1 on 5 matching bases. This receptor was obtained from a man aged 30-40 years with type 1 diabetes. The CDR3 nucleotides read TGTGCCAGCAGTGACAGGGACGGCGGCACCATATATTTT. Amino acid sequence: CASSDRDGGTIYF.